Listed here is a single T cell receptor beta chain. This clonotype occurred a few times. Which antigen it targets is not known. Qualities for individual bases were not recorded, and no much larger clone is one base off. The sample was run on an Illumina HiSeq 1500. TCRdb reprocessed the public reads (quality trimming at Q25 with fastp, clone calling with MiXCR) and kept in-frame beta chains. Every entry covers one CDR3 protein and lists the most common genes and DNA from its rows. The sample contains 300,000 or so distinct CDR3 sequences, about 25% of them found a single time. The ten largest clones add up to around 14% of the sample. The entry originates in a study of T cell repertoires in cytomegalovirus infection (dated by TCRdb to between 2019 and 2020). With regard to the full study: Donor HLA type was relevant to the analysis, as public TCR beta signatures indicated carriage of CMV infection together with the matching HLA type. Overall results and qualifications from the work: Carriers of CMV infection plus the relevant HLA type were discriminated by the cumulative frequency of public TCR beta family members in the study cohort and in an independent roughly 320-donor cohort. The ex vivo response was dominated by HLA-C-restricted CMV-specific TCR beta clonotypes, which also provided the single most frequent clonotype in two of eight donors.

Including cysteine and phenylalanine, the CDR3 has 19 amino acids. Only CDR3 DNA remains: 57 bases, in frame from the first base. Trimming takes 5 bases off V and 6 bases off J; junction bases not matched to a gene: 14. Reading the germline V gene gives CDR1 MNHNS and CDR2 SASEGT. The TCR was taken from a human donor in good health (CMV status not recorded). Some clones in this sample may be carry-over from other donors' samples. Material for sequencing was PBMCs. The rearranged chain carries TRBV6-1 and TRBJ2-1, with 15 bases aligning to TRBD2. Here is the DNA: TGTGCCAGCAGTAACCCGGGACTAGCGGGGGGCCACGGGATCAATGAGCAGTTCTTC. This encodes CASSNPGLAGGHGINEQFF.